This TCR beta chain was observed in a study of T cell responses to AZD1222 COVID-19 vaccine. Whole-study results and caveats: In a largely white British group with more females than males, clonal diversity was possibly underestimated. With dominance at 160-218 and 743-854, vaccine-associated CD4 TCRs spanned spike.

Only in-frame clones appear in the TCRdb table, and some are missing; sequencing was by immunoSEQ multiplex PCR. The table lists 180,000 or so clones, 85% to 90% of them singletons. Trimming took off 5 bases at V and 1 base at J, with 12 bases between the two ends. The CDR3 extends over 14 amino acids. Germline lookup yields CDR1 LNHDA and CDR2 SQIVND (reference sequence). Comment on this clone: Its antigen is still unknown.

The sample was peripheral blood, taken 28 days after the second AZD1222 dose. The receptor's source is an adult who received the AZD1222 COVID-19 vaccine. This sequence joins TRBV19 and TRBJ2-7, with D perhaps given as TRBD1 or TRBD2 (5 bases each). CDR3 coding DNA: TGTGCCAGTAGTCTTGGGGGAGTTTCCTACGAGCAGTACTTC. Protein: CASSLGGVSYEQYF.